This entry describes one TCR beta chain. The V and J ends lost 4 bases and 2 bases respectively, with 0 bases between them. The CDR3 has 12 residues. The germline V gene has CDR1 SGHTA and CDR2 FQGNSA. This table comes from immunoSEQ multiplex PCR, and its TCRdb copy is limited to in-frame clones, with some not included. Here the sample spans about 68,000 clones, less than 80% being singletons. This specimen comes from a study of radiotherapy plus CTLA-4 blockade in lung cancer. This TCR came from a human donor with non-small cell lung cancer who had a complete response to radiotherapy plus ipilimumab. This chain connects TRBV7-2 to TRBJ1-6; no clear D. Sequenced material: peripheral blood, taken from a patient treated with radiotherapy plus ipilimumab. CDR3 amino acids: CASSSYNSPLHF. CDR3 nucleotides: TGTGCCAGCAGCTCCTATAATTCACCCCTCCACTTT.